Listed below are T cell receptor beta chains from one sample, sequenced in a study of spatial heterogeneity in lung cancer. TCRdb reprocessed the 5' RACE reads via MiXCR and lists one record per CDR3 protein. Here the sample spans under 150,000 distinct CDR3 sequences, about 12% being singletons. This specimen was PBMCs, taken at follow-up. Receptors were obtained from a male donor with early-stage non-small cell lung cancer. CDR3s include the opening cysteine and the closing phenylalanine or tryptophan. The order of the fields is V gene, D gene, J gene, clone size, CDR3 protein, CDR3 DNA. A D gene is named only where the DNA matches it firmly. Rows give clone size only sometimes, using once, few, many, or a class for an expanded clone.

TRBV28	NA	TRBJ2-2	many	CASSRPGWTGELFF	TGTGCCAGCAGCCGTCCAGGGTGGACCGGGGAGCTGTTTTTT
TRBV10-1	NA	TRBJ1-1	NA	CASSEDRTLNTEAFF	TGCGCCAGCAGTGAGGACAGAACCCTGAACACTGAAGCTTTCTTT
TRBV19	TRBD1	TRBJ1-2	NA	CASSPPGGNYGYTF	TGTGCCAGTAGTCCTCCAGGGGGGAACTATGGCTACACCTTC
TRBV12-3/TRBV12-4	NA	TRBJ2-7	NA	CASSLLGSSYEQYF	TGTGCCAGCAGTTTATTAGGGAGCTCCTACGAGCAGTACTTC
TRBV12-3/TRBV12-4	TRBD2	TRBJ2-1	few	CASSLTLPGLAHF	TGTGCCAGCAGTCTCACCCTTCCGGGACTAGCACACTTC
TRBV6-5	NA	TRBJ2-5	few	CASSYGGGLQETQYF	TGTGCCAGCAGTTACGGTGGGGGGCTACAAGAGACCCAGTACTTC
TRBV4-1	NA	TRBJ2-7	NA	CASSQVAYGTYEQYF	TGCGCCAGCAGCCAAGTAGCATATGGGACCTACGAGCAGTACTTC
TRBV4-3	NA	TRBJ1-2	NA	CASSGTAPNYGYTF	TGCGCCAGCAGCGGGACTGCGCCTAACTATGGCTACACCTTC
TRBV10-1	NA	TRBJ2-2	NA	CASSPRGRSNTGELFF	TGCGCCAGCAGCCCGAGGGGCAGATCGAACACCGGGGAGCTGTTTTTT
TRBV19	NA	TRBJ2-3	many	CASSIGLGADTQYF	TGTGCCAGTAGTATAGGACTAGGGGCAGATACGCAGTATTTT
TRBV28	NA	TRBJ2-1	NA	CASSSRPASYNEQFF	TGTGCCAGCAGTTCCCGTCCCGCATCCTACAATGAGCAGTTCTTC
TRBV10-2	NA	TRBJ2-7	many	CASSERSGGQQYF	TGCGCCAGCAGTGAGAGGTCGGGGGGCCAGCAGTACTTC
TRBV4-2	TRBD1	TRBJ1-6	many	CASSQVTRQGARSPLHF	TGTGCCAGCAGCCAAGTAACGAGACAGGGGGCGAGATCACCCCTCCACTTT
TRBV4-2	TRBD2	TRBJ2-3	few	CASSQVPAGGGDTQYF	TGTGCCAGCAGCCAAGTTCCAGCGGGGGGTGGGGATACGCAGTATTTT
TRBV28	NA	TRBJ2-3	NA	CASSDTGLPGTQYF	TGTGCCAGCAGTGATACGGGACTCCCGGGTACGCAGTATTTT
TRBV19	NA	TRBJ1-5	few	CASSIRSLGGQPQHF	TGTGCCAGTAGTATTAGGTCATTGGGGGGACAGCCCCAGCATTTT
TRBV18	NA	TRBJ2-2	once	CASSLNGARNTGELFF	TGTGCCAGCTCTTTAAACGGGGCTCGGAACACCGGGGAGCTGTTTTTT
TRBV6-6	NA	TRBJ2-7	many	CATSSTGVQYF	TGTGCCACATCTTCTACCGGCGTGCAGTACTTC
TRBV5-4	NA	TRBJ1-1	NA	CASSLEGPRTEAFF	TGTGCCAGCAGCTTGGAGGGGCCTAGAACTGAAGCTTTCTTT
TRBV4-2	TRBD2	TRBJ2-3	few	CASSPHPGLAGGTSTDTQYF	TGTGCCAGCAGCCCTCATCCGGGACTAGCGGGGGGGACTAGCACAGATACGCAGTATTTT
TRBV4-2	NA	TRBJ2-3	NA	CASSQVGLVTQYF	TGTGCCAGCAGCCAAGTTGGTCTAGTCACGCAGTATTTT
TRBV7-2	NA	TRBJ1-6	NA	CASSPGGGFSYNSPLHF	TGTGCCAGCAGCCCGGGTGGGGGGTTCTCCTATAATTCACCCCTCCACTTT
TRBV10-3	NA	TRBJ1-2	few	CAAHRDNANYGYTF	TGTGCCGCCCACCGGGACAACGCTAACTATGGCTACACCTTC
TRBV9	NA	TRBJ2-7	NA	CASSVAPGISYEQYF	TGTGCCAGCAGCGTAGCCCCGGGGATCTCCTACGAGCAGTACTTC
TRBV7-2	NA	TRBJ2-5	few	CASSLVKETQYF	TGTGCCAGCAGCTTAGTAAAAGAGACCCAGTACTTC
TRBV5-5	NA	TRBJ2-2	few	CASSQWTANTGELFF	TGTGCCAGCAGCCAATGGACAGCGAACACCGGGGAGCTGTTTTTT
TRBV11-2	NA	TRBJ2-2	NA	CASSSSGTTNTGELFF	TGTGCCAGCAGCAGTTCCGGGACGACGAACACCGGGGAGCTGTTTTTT
TRBV7-9	NA	TRBJ2-5	many	CASSFSQETQYF	TGTGCCAGCAGCTTCTCCCAAGAGACCCAGTACTTC
TRBV20-1	TRBD1	TRBJ2-6	few	CSASPGGSGANVLTF	TGCAGTGCTAGTCCAGGGGGCTCTGGGGCCAACGTCCTGACTTTC
TRBV20-1	NA	TRBJ1-3	many	CSARGPNTIYF	TGCAGTGCTAGGGGTCCAAACACCATATATTTT
TRBV7-2	TRBD2	TRBJ2-3	NA	CASSSGLSKGDTQYF	TGTGCCAGCAGCTCGGGACTATCCAAGGGAGATACGCAGTATTTT
TRBV14	NA	TRBJ2-5	NA	CASSQTPNSEETQYF	TGTGCCAGCAGCCAAACTCCCAACTCGGAGGAGACCCAGTACTTC
TRBV3-1	NA	TRBJ2-5	few	CASSQGGTREETQYF	TGTGCCAGCAGCCAAGGCGGTACAAGGGAAGAGACCCAGTACTTC
TRBV20-1	NA	TRBJ1-1	NA	CSATTGSRDTEAFF	TGCAGTGCTACCACAGGGAGTAGGGACACTGAAGCTTTCTTT
TRBV10-1	NA	TRBJ1-6	NA	CATSTSTINSPLHF	TGCGCCACCTCGACGTCTACGATAAATTCACCCCTCCACTTT
TRBV10-3	NA	TRBJ1-1	NA	CAISESGQGDTEAFF	TGTGCCATCAGTGAGTCGGGCCAGGGTGACACTGAAGCTTTCTTT
TRBV5-6	NA	TRBJ2-7	NA	CASSLGGFEQYF	TGTGCCAGCAGCTTGGGAGGGTTCGAGCAGTACTTC
TRBV19	NA	TRBJ1-4	many	CASSMDRTIATNEKLFF	TGTGCCAGTAGTATGGATCGCACAATCGCAACTAATGAAAAACTGTTTTTT
TRBV29-1	TRBD1	TRBJ2-5	many	CSVRLGQGGLETQYF	TGCAGCGTTAGATTAGGACAGGGCGGTTTAGAGACCCAGTACTTC
TRBV7-9	NA	TRBJ2-7	many	CASSNKGVPYEQYF	TGTGCCAGCAGCAACAAGGGGGTACCCTACGAGCAGTACTTC
TRBV5-1	NA	TRBJ1-6	few	CASRLTGKNNSPLHF	TGCGCCAGCCGACTTACAGGGAAAAATAATTCACCCCTCCACTTT
TRBV5-5	NA	TRBJ2-7	NA	CASSWAGANYEQYF	TGTGCCAGCAGCTGGGCGGGGGCCAATTACGAGCAGTACTTC
TRBV11-1	NA	TRBJ1-6	many	CASSTTGTANSPLHF	TGTGCCAGCAGCACCACCGGGACGGCGAATTCACCCCTCCACTTT
TRBV20-1	NA	TRBJ2-3	few	CSAPPLRGAGDTQYF	TGCAGTGCTCCACCTCTCAGGGGGGCAGGAGATACGCAGTATTTT
TRBV20-1	NA	TRBJ1-6	many	CSSDDGNSPLHF	TGCAGCTCCGACGATGGTAATTCACCCCTCCACTTT
TRBV6-2/TRBV6-3	NA	TRBJ2-7	many	CASSYRSYEQYF	TGTGCCAGCAGTTACCGGTCCTACGAGCAGTACTTC
TRBV7-9	NA	TRBJ2-2	NA	CASSFIGTNTGELFF	TGTGCCAGCAGCTTCATTGGGACGAACACCGGGGAGCTGTTTTTT
TRBV3-1	NA	TRBJ1-2	few	CASSLATSGYGYTF	TGTGCCAGCAGCCTCGCTACCAGCGGCTATGGCTACACCTTC
TRBV20-1	NA	TRBJ2-1	NA	CSARGLFASSYNEQFF	TGCAGTGCTAGGGGCCTATTCGCGAGCTCCTACAATGAGCAGTTCTTC
TRBV2	NA	TRBJ2-3	few	CASRYGSTDTQYF	TGTGCCAGCAGATACGGTAGCACAGATACGCAGTATTTT